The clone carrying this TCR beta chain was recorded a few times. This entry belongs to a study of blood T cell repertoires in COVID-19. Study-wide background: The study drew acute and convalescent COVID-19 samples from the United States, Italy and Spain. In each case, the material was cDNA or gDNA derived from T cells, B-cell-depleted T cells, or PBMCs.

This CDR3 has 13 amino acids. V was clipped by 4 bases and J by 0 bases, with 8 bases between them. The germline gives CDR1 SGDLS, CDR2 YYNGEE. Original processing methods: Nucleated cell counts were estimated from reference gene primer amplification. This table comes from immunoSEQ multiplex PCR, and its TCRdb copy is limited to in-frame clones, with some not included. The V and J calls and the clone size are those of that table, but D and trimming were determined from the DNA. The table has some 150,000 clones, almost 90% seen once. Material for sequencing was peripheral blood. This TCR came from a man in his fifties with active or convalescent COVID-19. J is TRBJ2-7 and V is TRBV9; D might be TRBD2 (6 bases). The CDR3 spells CASSTDYSYEQYF. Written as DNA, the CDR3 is TGTGCCAGCAGCACGGACTACTCCTACGAGCAGTACTTC. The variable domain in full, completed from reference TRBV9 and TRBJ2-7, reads DSGVTQTPKHLITATGQRVTLRCSPRSGDLSVYWYQQSLDQGLQFLIQYYNGEERAKGNILERFSAQQFPDLHSELNLSSLELGDSALYFCASSTDYSYEQYFGPGTRLTVT.